These 17 T cell receptor beta chains originate from one sample sequenced in a study of blood T cell repertoires in COVID-19. The repertoire was sequenced with immunoSEQ multiplex PCR; TCRdb's copy has only in-frame clones and lacks some. The table lists about 160,000 clones, 75% to 90% of them singletons. What was sequenced was peripheral blood. The receptors were sampled from a man between 18 and 35 years old with COVID-19, enrolled during active disease.

Note on this clone: One end of the junction is discordant with germline, which a read error may explain. This chain uses TRBV28 with TRBJ1-4; 8 nucleotides align to TRBD1. The CDR3 runs to 14 residues. Germline V gene data show CDR1 as MDHEN and CDR2 as SYDVKM. CDR3: CASGDRGRQEKLLF. The CDR3 bases are TGTGCCAGCGGTGACAGGGGTCGACAGGAAAAACTGCTTTTT.

This clone was seen only once. The chain couples TRBV5-5 to TRBJ1-6, with D maybe TRBD1 (6 bases). The CDR3 covers 17 residues. Germline V lookup: CDR1 SGHKS, CDR2 YYEKEE (reference sequence). The V end was cut by 4 bases, the J end by 1 base, with 15 bases between. The CDR3 sequence: CASSGVGGRSYNSPLHF. CDR3 nucleotide sequence: TGTGCCAGCAGCGGAGTGGGGGGGCGATCCTATAATTCACCCCTCCACTTT.

The rearrangement links TRBV14 to TRBJ2-1; TRBD2 matches 15 bases. Trimming cost V 4 bases and J 4 bases; bases outside gene matches: 5. Looked up from germline, CDR1 is SGHDN and CDR2 is FVKESK. CDR3 length: 17 residues. CDR3: CASSPGTSGRKYNEQFF. The CDR3 DNA reads TGTGCCAGCAGCCCCGGGACTAGCGGGAGGAAGTACAATGAGCAGTTCTTC.

This rearrangement joins TRBV28 to TRBJ2-7; D possibly corresponds to TRBD1 (5 bases). The CDR3 consists of 15 residues. Trimming took 3 bases from V and 0 from J, leaving 12 bases between them. Per germline, CDR1 MDHEN and CDR2 SYDVKM. In nucleotides, the CDR3 is TGTGCCAGCAGTTTGTCACCCGACAGCTCCTACGAGCAGTACTTC. This gives the protein CASSLSPDSSYEQYF.

The chain combines TRBV5-4 with TRBJ2-3; TRBD1 matches 10 bases. Per the germline V gene, CDR1 is SGHNT and CDR2 is YYREEE (reference sequence). With 0 bases clipped from V and 0 bases from J, the junction kept 4 bases outside the gene matches. CDR3 length: 17 amino acids. This CDR3 reads CASSLDGTGASTDTQYF. CDR3 sequence (DNA): TGTGCCAGCAGCTTGGACGGGACAGGGGCGAGCACAGATACGCAGTATTTT.

The V call is TRBV11-3, the J call TRBJ2-7; weak D call: TRBD2 (6 bases). The CDR3 sequence is 16 residues long. Per germline, CDR1 SGHNT and CDR2 YENEEA. Trimming pared 3 bases from V and 0 bases from J, leaving 15 bases between. CDR3 protein: CASSFQEGTSSYEQYF. In nucleotides, the CDR3 is TGTGCCAGCAGCTTTCAGGAGGGGACCAGCTCCTACGAGCAGTACTTC.

The chain combines TRBV5-1 with TRBJ1-2; TRBD1 matches 7 bases. Germline values: CDR1 SGHRS, CDR2 YFSETQ. The CDR3 is 17 amino acids. V dropped 0 bases and J dropped 4; count of bases not matched to a gene: 12. CDR3 bases: TGCGCCAGCAGCTTGGCCGGCCGGGACAGTTCGAGCTATGGCTACACCTTC. Residues: CASSLAGRDSSSYGYTF.

The chain is built from TRBV27 and TRBJ2-3; no definite D call. V was clipped by 6 bases and J by 2 bases, with 21 bases between them. Germline-derived CDR1 and CDR2 are MNHEY and SMNVEV (reference sequence). This CDR3 has 17 residues. The CDR3 region is CASRSGRLGPTTDTQYF. The CDR3 bases are TGTGCCAGCAGATCTGGTCGGCTGGGCCCCACCACAGATACGCAGTATTTT.

This chain connects TRBV11-1 to TRBJ2-5, with a weak D call TRBD1 (6 bases). From germline, CDR1 is SGHAT and CDR2 FQDESV (reference sequence). V gave up 5 bases and J gave up 7 bases, with 17 bases separating them. CDR3 length: 14 residues. In DNA, the CDR3 is TGTGCCAGCAGCCTCCCGGTAAAGGGGGTGACCCAGTACTTC. Translation: CASSLPVKGVTQYF. Complete variable domain (other parts from reference TRBV11-1 and TRBJ2-5): EAEVAQSPRYKITEKSQAVAFWCDPISGHATLYWYRQILGQGPELLVQFQDESVVDDSQLPKDRFSAERLKGVDSTLKIQPAELGDSAMYLCASSLPVKGVTQYFGPGTRLLVL.

V usage is TRBV4-1 and J usage is TRBJ1-3; no clear D gene. CDR3 length: 17 amino acids. Germline V gene data show CDR1 as MGHRA and CDR2 as YSYEKL. V was pared by 4 bases and J by 0 bases, with 16 bases between. CDR3 amino acids: CASSLLPGGSSGNTIYF. DNA for the CDR3: TGCGCCAGCAGCCTCCTCCCCGGTGGGAGCTCTGGAAACACCATATATTTT.

This clone has a single count. The chain employs TRBV9 and TRBJ2-1; D remains unclear. The germline CDR1 and CDR2 sequences are SGDLS and YYNGEE. The V gene lost 4 bases and the J gene lost 8 bases, with 13 bases spanning the gap. CDR3 length equals 13 residues. The CDR3 DNA reads as TGTGCCAGCAGCCCCCCGATTTTAGATGAGCAGTTCTTC. It yields the protein CASSPPILDEQFF.

The J gene is TRBJ2-5, the V gene TRBV6-2 or TRBV6-3, with 10 bases identical to TRBD2. CDR1 and CDR2 from the germline V gene are MNHEY and SVGEGT. V shed 7 bases and J 7 bases; nucleotides not matched to a gene: 15. The CDR3 loop spans 16 amino acids. CDR3 nucleotide sequence: TGTGCCAGCACCCCCGAGGCTAGCGGGAGTTCTTGGACCCAGTACTTC. Its translation: CASTPEASGSSWTQYF.

The chain is built from TRBV7-9 and TRBJ2-7, with D possibly TRBD2 on 5 matching bases. V was pared by 5 bases and J by 3 bases, with 17 bases between. The germline CDR1 and CDR2 sequences are SEHNR and FQNEAQ (reference sequence). This CDR3 is built from 15 residues. CDR3 protein: CASSTLLGGRYEQYF. The CDR3 region has the DNA TGTGCCAGCAGCACCCTTCTAGGAGGCCGCTACGAGCAGTACTTC.

The chain is built from TRBV24-1 and TRBJ2-1; TRBD2 matches at 8 bases. Germline CDR1 and CDR2: KGHDR and SFDVKD. CDR3 length: 15 amino acids. V gave up 1 base and J gave up 8 bases; unmatched junction bases: 6. CDR3 nucleotides: TGTGCCACCAGTGATTTAAGCGGGAGCAGGGATGAGCAGTTCTTC. The encoded protein is CATSDLSGSRDEQFF.

The chain is built from TRBV2 and TRBJ2-1; TRBD2 matches at 7 bases. The J segment lost 4 bases and the V segment lost 3 bases, leaving 6 bases of the junction unmatched. This CDR3 spans 15 amino acids. Germline-derived CDR1 and CDR2 are SNHLY and FYNNEI. In nucleotides, the CDR3 is TGTGCCAGCAGTGAGAGGGAGCGGGATTACAATGAGCAGTTCTTC. This translates into CASSERERDYNEQFF.

The chain carries TRBV7-2 and TRBJ2-1; TRBD2 matches at 11 bases. The CDR3 covers 16 residues. Germline-derived CDR1 and CDR2 are SGHTA and FQGNSA. V shed 1 base and J 9 bases; nucleotides not matched to a gene: 8. CDR3 sequence (DNA): TGTGCCAGCAGCTTAGGGGCCACTAGCGGGAGCGGTGAGCAGTTCTTC. This sequence encodes CASSLGATSGSGEQFF.

This clone showed up just once. The chain links TRBV6-5 to TRBJ2-7, with no clear D. In germline, CDR1 is MNHEY, CDR2 SVGAGI. Trimming left V 7 bases short and J 3 bases short, with 19 bases between. This CDR3 is 15 amino acids long. CDR3 loop: CASTVWAQRFYEQYF. In DNA, the CDR3 is TGTGCCAGCACAGTCTGGGCACAGAGATTCTACGAGCAGTACTTC.